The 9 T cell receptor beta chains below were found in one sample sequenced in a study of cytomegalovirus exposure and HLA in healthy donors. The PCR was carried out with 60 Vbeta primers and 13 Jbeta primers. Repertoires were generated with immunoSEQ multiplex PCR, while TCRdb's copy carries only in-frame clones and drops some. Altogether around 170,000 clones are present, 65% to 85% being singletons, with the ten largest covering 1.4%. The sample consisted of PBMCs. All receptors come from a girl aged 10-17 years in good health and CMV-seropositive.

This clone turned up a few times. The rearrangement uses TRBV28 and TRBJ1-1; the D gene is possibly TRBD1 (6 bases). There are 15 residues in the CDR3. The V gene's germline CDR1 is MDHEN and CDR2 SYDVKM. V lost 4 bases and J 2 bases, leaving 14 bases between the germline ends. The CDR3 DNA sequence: TGTGCCAGCAGTTCCCTACAGGGCCGAAACACTGAAGCTTTCTTT. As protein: CASSSLQGRNTEAFF.

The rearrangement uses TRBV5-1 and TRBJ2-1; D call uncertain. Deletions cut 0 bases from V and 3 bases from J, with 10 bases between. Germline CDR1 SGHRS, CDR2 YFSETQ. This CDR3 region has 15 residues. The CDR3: CASSLVGRGYNEQFF. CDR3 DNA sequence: TGCGCCAGCAGCTTGGTCGGCAGAGGCTACAATGAGCAGTTCTTC. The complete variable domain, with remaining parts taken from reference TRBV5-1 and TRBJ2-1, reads KAGVTQTPRYLIKTRGQQVTLSCSPISGHRSVSWYQQTPGQGLQFLFEYFSETQRNKGNFPGRFSGRQFSNSRSEMNVSTLELGDSALYLCASSLVGRGYNEQFFGPGTRLTVL.

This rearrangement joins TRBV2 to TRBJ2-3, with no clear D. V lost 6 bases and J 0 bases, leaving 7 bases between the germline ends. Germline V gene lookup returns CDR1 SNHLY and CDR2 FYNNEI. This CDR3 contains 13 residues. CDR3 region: CASSRLSTDTQYF. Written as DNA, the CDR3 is TGTGCCAGCAGCCGACTGAGCACAGATACGCAGTATTTT.

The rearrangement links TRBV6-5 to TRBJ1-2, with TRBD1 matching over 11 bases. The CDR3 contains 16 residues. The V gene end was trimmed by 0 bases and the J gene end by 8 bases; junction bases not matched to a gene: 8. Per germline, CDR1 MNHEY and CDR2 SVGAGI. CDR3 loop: CASSYSMSDRGQGYTF. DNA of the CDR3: TGTGCCAGCAGTTACTCGATGTCGGACAGGGGGCAAGGCTACACCTTC.

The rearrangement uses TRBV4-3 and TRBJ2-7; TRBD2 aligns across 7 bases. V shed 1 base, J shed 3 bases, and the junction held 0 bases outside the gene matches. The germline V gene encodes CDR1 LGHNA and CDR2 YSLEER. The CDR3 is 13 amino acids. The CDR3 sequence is CASSQGTSYEQYF. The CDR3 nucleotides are TGCGCCAGCAGCCAAGGGACTAGCTACGAGCAGTACTTC.

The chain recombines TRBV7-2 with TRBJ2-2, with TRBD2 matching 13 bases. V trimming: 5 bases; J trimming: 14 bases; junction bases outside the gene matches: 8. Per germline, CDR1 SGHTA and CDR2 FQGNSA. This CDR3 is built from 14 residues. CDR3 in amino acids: CASSPGTSGTPLFF. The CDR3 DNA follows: TGTGCCAGCAGCCCCGGGACTAGCGGGACCCCCCTGTTTTTT. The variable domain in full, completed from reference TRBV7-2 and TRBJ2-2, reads GAGVSQSPSNKVTEKGKDVELRCDPISGHTALYWYRQSLGQGLEFLIYFQGNSAPDKSGLPSDRFSAERTGGSVSTLTIQRTQQEDSAVYLCASSPGTSGTPLFFGEGSRLTVL.

The CDR3: CASSLGAGSYNEQFF. Here the CDR3 DNA reads TGTGCCAGCAGCTTGGGGGCTGGCTCCTACAATGAGCAGTTCTTC. This chain connects TRBV5-6 to TRBJ2-1; D is uncertain. The CDR3 is 15 residues long. Germline V gene lookup returns CDR1 SGHDT and CDR2 YYEEEE. V lost 0 bases to trimming and J lost 0 bases, with 7 bases between them.

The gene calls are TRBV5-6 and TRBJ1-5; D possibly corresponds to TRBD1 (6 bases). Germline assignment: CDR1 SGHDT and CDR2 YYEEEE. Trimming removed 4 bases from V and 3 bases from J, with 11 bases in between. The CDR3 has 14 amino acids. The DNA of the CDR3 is TGTGCCAGCAGCAAACCAGGGGTCAATCAGCCCCAGCATTTT. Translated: CASSKPGVNQPQHF.

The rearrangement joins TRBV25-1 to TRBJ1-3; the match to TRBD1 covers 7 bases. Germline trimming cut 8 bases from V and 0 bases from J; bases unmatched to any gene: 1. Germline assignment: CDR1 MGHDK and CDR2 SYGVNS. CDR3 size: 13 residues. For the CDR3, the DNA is TGTGCCAGCGGGACAGCCTCTGGAAACACCATATATTTT. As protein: CASGTASGNTIYF.